This T cell receptor (beta chain) is from a study of shared clonotypes between healthy human individuals. Study-level results: Blood was the sole source, and tissue repertoires probably differ.

The CDR3 extends over 15 amino acids. V trimming: 3 bases; J trimming: 2 bases; junction bases outside the gene matches: 7. In germline, CDR1 is MDHEN, CDR2 SYDVKM. Only CD45RO-negative cells positively selected for CCR7 counted as naive CD8 cells, so terminally differentiated effector memory CD45RA+ cells were excluded. In the authors' methods: ImmunoSEQ output held junction-only sequences without quality scores, so filtering differed. Only in-frame clones appear in the TCRdb table, and some are missing; sequencing was by immunoSEQ multiplex PCR. V and J calls and clone size are copied from that table; D and trimming were computed from the DNA. There are about 820,000 clones in the sample; around 92% occur only once, and 24% lies in the top ten. The count of this clone is one. The antigen is not known.

V usage is TRBV28 and J usage is TRBJ2-7, with 7 bases identical to TRBD1. Sequenced input: naive CD8+ T cells sorted from blood. The source of this sequence is a man aged 25-40 years in good health. The CDR3 region has the DNA TGTGCCAGCAGTTTCTTTGGGGACAGTACCTACGAGCAGTACTTC. This sequence encodes CASSFFGDSTYEQYF.